This TCR beta chain was captured in a study of OX40 agonist ivuxolimab in advanced cancers. General study points: The study observed clonal expansion of CD4+ and CD8+ blood T cells by week 6 at 0.1 to 3.0 mg/kg.

Between the trimmed V and J ends, which lost 3 bases and 6 bases, there was a span of 12 bases. The CDR3 spans 14 residues. The germline CDR1 and CDR2 sequences are SGHAT and FQNNGV. Clones were sequenced by immunoSEQ multiplex PCR, and TCRdb holds only the in-frame ones, with some missing. The table includes around 33,000 clones, about 92% detected once. The study sampled blood at baseline, cycle 4 day 1, and cycle 7 day 1. Remarks on this clone: The antigen remains undetermined.

The source of this sequence is an adult with an advanced solid tumor such as melanoma, head and neck, liver or kidney cancer. The chain combines TRBV11-2 with TRBJ2-1; D not resolved. The sample in question was CD4+ or CD8+ T cells sorted from blood, obtained in a trial of the OX40 agonist ivuxolimab. DNA of the CDR3: TGTGCCAGCAGCTTTGATAGGAGCCTCAATGAGCAGTTCTTC. Its protein product is CASSFDRSLNEQFF.